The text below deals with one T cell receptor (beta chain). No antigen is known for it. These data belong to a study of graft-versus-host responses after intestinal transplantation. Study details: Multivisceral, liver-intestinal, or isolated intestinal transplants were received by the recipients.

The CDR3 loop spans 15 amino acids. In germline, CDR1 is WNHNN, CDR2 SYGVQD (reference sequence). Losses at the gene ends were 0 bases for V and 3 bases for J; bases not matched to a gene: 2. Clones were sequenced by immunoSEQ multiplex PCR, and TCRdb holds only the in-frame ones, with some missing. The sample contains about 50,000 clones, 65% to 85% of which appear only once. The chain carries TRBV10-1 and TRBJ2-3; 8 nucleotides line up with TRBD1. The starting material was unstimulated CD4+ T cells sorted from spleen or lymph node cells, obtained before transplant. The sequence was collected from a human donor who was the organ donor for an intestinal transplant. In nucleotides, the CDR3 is TGCGCCAGCAGTGAGTCCGGGACAGGTACAGATACGCAGTATTTT. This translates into CASSESGTGTDTQYF.